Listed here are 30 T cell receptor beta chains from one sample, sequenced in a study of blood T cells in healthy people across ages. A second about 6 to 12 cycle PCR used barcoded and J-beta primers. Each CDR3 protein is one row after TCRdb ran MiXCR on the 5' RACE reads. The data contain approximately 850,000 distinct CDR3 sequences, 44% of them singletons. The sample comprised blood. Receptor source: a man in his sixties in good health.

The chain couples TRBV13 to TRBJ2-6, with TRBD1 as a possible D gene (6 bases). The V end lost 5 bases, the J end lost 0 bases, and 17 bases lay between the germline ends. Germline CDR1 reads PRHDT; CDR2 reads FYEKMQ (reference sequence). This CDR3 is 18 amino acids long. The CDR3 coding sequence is TGTGCCAGCAGCACATACAGGGTTGGTCTCTCTGGGGCCAACGTCCTGACTTTC. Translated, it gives CASSTYRVGLSGANVLTF.

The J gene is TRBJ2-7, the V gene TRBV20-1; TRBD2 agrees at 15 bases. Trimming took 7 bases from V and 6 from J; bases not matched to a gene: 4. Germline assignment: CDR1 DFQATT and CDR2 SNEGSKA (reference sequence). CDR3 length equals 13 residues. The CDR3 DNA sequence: TGCAGTGGGACTAGCGGGGGGGCGGCCGAGCAGTACTTC. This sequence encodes CSGTSGGAAEQYF.

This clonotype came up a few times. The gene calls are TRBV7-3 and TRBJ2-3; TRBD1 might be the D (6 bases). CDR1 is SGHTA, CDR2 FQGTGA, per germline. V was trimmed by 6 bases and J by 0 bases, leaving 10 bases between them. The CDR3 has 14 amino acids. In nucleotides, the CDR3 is TGTGCCAGCAGTATAGGGGGAAGCACAGATACGCAGTATTTT. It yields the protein CASSIGGSTDTQYF. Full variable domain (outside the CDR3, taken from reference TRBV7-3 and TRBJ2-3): GAGVSQTPSNKVTEKGKYVELRCDPISGHTALYWYRQSLGQGPEFLIYFQGTGAADDSGLPNDRFFAVRPEGSVSTLKIQRTERGDSAVYLCASSIGGSTDTQYFGPGTRLTVL.

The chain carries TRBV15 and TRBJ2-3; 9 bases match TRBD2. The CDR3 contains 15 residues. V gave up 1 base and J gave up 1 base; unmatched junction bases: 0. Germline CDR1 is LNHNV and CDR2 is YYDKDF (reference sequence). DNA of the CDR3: TGTGCCACCAGCAGAGTAGCGGGGGGCACAGATACGCAGTATTTT. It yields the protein CATSRVAGGTDTQYF.

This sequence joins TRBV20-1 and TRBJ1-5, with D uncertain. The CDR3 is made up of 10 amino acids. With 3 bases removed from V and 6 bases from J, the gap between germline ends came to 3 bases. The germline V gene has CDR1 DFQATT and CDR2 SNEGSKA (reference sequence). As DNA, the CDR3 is TGCAGTGCTAGTGGTCAGCCCCAGCATTTT. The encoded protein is CSASGQPQHF.

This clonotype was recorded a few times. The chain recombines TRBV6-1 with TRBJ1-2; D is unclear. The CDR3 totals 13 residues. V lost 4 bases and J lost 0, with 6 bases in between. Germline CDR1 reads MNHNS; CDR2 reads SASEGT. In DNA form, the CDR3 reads TGTGCCAGCAGTGCTATGTCTAACTATGGCTACACCTTC. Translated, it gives CASSAMSNYGYTF.

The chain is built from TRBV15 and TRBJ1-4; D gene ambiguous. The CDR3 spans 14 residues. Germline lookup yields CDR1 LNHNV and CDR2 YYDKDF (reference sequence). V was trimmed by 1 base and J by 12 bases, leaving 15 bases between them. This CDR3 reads CATSRGFDAVELFF. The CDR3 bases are TGTGCCACCAGCAGAGGGTTCGACGCCGTGGAACTGTTTTTT.

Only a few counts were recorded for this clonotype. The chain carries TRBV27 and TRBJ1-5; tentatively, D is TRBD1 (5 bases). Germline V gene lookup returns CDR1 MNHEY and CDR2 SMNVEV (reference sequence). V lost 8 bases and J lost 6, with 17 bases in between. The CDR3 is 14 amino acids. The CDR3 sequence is CASGTGQGRQPQHF. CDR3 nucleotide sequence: TGTGCCAGCGGAACGGGGCAGGGACGTCAGCCCCAGCATTTT.

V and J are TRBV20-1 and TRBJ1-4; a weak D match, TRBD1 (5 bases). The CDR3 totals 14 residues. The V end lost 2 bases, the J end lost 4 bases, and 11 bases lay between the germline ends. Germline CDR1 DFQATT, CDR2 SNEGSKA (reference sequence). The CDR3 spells CSARPDRLNEKLFF. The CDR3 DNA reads TGCAGTGCTAGACCAGACAGACTTAATGAAAAACTGTTTTTT.

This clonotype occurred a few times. DNA of the CDR3: TGCGCCAGCAGCCCCGGGACTCCAGTCTACGAGCAGTACTTC. It is translated as CASSPGTPVYEQYF. V and J are TRBV5-1 and TRBJ2-5; possibly TRBD2 for D (6 bases). The J call may be in error: the DNA end matches TRBJ2-7 better. The CDR3 has 14 amino acids. Germline loops: CDR1 SGHRS, CDR2 YFSETQ.

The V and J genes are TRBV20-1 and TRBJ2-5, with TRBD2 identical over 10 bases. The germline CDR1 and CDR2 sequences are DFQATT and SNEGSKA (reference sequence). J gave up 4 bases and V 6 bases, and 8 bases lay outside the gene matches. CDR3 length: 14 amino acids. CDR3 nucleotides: TGCAGTGCCCTAAAAGCGGGGGGGACAGAGACCCAGTACTTC. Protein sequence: CSALKAGGTETQYF.

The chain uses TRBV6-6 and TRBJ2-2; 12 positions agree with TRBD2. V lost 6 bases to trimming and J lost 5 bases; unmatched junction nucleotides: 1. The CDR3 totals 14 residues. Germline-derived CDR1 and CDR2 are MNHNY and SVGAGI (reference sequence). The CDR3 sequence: CASRGTSGTGELFF. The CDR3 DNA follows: TGTGCCAGCAGGGGGACTAGCGGGACCGGGGAGCTGTTTTTT.

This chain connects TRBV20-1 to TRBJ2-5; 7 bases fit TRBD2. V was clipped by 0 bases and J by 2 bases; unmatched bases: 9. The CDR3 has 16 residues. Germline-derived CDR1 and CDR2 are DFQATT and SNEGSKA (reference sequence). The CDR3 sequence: CSARDGDLADQETQYF. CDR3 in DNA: TGCAGTGCTAGAGATGGGGACCTAGCGGATCAAGAGACCCAGTACTTC.

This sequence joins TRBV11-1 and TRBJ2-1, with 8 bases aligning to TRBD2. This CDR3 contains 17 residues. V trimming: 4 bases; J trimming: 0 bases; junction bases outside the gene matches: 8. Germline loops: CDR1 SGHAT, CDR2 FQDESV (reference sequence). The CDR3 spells CASSSERGTSSYNEQFF. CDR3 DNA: TGTGCCAGCAGCTCCGAGCGGGGGACGAGCTCCTACAATGAGCAGTTCTTC. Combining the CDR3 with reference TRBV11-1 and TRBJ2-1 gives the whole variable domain EAEVAQSPRYKITEKSQAVAFWCDPISGHATLYWYRQILGQGPELLVQFQDESVVDDSQLPKDRFSAERLKGVDSTLKIQPAELGDSAMYLCASSSERGTSSYNEQFFGPGTRLTVL.

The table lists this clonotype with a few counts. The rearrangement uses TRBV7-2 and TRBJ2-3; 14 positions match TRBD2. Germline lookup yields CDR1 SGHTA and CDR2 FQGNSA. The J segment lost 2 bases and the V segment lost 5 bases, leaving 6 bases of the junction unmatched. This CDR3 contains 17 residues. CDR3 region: CASSPRTSGGYTDTQYF. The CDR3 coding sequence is TGTGCCAGCAGCCCGAGGACTAGCGGGGGGTACACAGATACGCAGTATTTT.

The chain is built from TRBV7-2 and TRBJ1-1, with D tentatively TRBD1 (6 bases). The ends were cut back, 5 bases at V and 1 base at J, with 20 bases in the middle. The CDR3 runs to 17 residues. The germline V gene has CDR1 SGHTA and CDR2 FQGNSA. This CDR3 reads CASSHPGTKTRNTEAFF. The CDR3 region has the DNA TGTGCCAGCAGCCACCCTGGGACAAAAACCAGGAACACTGAAGCTTTCTTT.

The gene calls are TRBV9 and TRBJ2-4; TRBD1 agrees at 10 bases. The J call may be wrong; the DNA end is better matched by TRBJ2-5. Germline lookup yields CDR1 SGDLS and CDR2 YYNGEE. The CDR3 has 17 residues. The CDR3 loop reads CASSVAMDRGVVETQYF. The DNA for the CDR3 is TGTGCCAGCAGCGTAGCTATGGACAGGGGGGTAGTGGAGACCCAGTACTTC.

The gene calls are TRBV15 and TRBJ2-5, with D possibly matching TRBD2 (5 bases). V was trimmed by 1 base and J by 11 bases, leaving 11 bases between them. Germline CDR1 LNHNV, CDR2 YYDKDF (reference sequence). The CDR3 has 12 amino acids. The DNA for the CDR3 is TGTGCCACCAGCAGAGTGGGAGTTGAGCAGTACTTC. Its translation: CATSRVGVEQYF. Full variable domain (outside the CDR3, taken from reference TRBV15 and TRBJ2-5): DAMVIQNPRYQVTQFGKPVTLSCSQTLNHNVMYWYQQKSSQAPKLLFHYYDKDFNNEADTPDNFQSRRPNTSFCFLDIRSPGLGDTAMYLCATSRVGVEQYFGPGTRLLVL.

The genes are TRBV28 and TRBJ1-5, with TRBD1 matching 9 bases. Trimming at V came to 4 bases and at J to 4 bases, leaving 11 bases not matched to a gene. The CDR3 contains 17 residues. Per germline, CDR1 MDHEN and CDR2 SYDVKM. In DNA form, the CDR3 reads TGTGCCAGCAGTTCCCACTCCGGGACAGGGCTTAATCAGCCCCAGCATTTT. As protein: CASSSHSGTGLNQPQHF.

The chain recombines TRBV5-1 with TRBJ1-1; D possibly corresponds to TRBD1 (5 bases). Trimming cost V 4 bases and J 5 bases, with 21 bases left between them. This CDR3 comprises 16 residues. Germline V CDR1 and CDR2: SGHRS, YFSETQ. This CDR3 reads CASSQSSGLRGTEAFF. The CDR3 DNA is TGCGCCAGCAGCCAGTCCTCGGGGTTGCGGGGGACTGAAGCTTTCTTT.

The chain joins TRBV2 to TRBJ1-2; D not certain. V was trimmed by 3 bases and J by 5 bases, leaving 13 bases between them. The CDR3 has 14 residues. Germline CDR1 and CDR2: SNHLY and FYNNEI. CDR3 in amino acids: CASSEGGREYGYTF. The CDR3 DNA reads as TGTGCCAGCAGTGAGGGCGGTCGGGAATATGGCTACACCTTC.

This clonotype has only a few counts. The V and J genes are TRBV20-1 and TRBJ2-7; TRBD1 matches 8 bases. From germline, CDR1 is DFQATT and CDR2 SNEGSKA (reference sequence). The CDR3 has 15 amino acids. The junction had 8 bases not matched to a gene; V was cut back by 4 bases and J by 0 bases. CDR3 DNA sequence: TGCAGTGCTACAGGGGGCCCACCGATCTCCTACGAGCAGTACTTC. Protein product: CSATGGPPISYEQYF.

The CDR3 sequence is CSVEGPLRGDLYNEQFF. In DNA, the CDR3 is TGCAGCGTTGAAGGGCCACTCCGGGGGGACCTATACAATGAGCAGTTCTTC. This rearrangement joins TRBV29-1 to TRBJ2-1; 7 nucleotides agree with TRBD2. The CDR3 is 17 residues long. Germline V gene data show CDR1 as SQVTM and CDR2 as ANQGSEA. After removal of 1 base from V and 4 bases from J, the junction contained 13 bases not matched to a gene.

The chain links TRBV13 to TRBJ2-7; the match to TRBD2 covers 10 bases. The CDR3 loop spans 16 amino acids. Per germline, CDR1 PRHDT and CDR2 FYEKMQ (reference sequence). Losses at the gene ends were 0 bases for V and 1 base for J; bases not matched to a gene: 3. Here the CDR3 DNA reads TGTGCCAGCAGCTTAGGACTAGCGGGACCATCCTACGAGCAGTACTTC. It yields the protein CASSLGLAGPSYEQYF.

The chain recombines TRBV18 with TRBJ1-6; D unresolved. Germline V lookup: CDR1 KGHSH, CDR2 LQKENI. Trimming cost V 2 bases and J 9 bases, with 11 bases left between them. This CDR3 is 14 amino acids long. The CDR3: CASSPSRTGSPLHF. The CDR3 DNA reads TGTGCCAGCTCACCATCAAGGACGGGTTCACCCCTCCACTTT.

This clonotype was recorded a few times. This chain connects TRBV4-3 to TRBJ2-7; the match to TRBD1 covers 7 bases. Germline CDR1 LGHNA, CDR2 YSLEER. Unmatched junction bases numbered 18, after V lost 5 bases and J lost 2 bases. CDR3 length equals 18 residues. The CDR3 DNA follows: TGCGCCAGCAGCAGTCCGCCGAGTCGGGACAGAAAAACCTACGAGCAGTACTTC. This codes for CASSSPPSRDRKTYEQYF.

The CDR3 spells CASNRQILTEAFF. In nucleotides, the CDR3 is TGTGCCAGCAATCGGCAGATACTCACTGAAGCTTTCTTT. The chain combines TRBV6-1 with TRBJ1-1; D unclear. CDR1 MNHNS and CDR2 SASEGT come from the germline V gene. The CDR3 sequence is 13 residues long. Trimming removed 7 bases at V and 4 bases at J, with 13 bases between.

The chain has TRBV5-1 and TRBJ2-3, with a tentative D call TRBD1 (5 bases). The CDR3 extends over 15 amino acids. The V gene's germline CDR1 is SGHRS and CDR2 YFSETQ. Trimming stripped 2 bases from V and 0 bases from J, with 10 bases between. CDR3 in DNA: TGCGCCAGCAGCTTCTGGGGCGCCAGCACAGATACGCAGTATTTT. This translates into CASSFWGASTDTQYF.

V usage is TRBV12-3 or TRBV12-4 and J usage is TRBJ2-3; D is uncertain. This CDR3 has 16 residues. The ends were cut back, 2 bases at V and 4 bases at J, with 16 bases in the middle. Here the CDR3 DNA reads TGTGCCAGCAGTTTATACCCCCTTCTTCTGGCAGATACGCAGTATTTT. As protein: CASSLYPLLLADTQYF.

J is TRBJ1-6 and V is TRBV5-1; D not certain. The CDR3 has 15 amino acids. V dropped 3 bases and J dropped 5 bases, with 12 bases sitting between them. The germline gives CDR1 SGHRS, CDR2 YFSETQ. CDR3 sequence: CASSWTQGNNSPLHF. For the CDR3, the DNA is TGCGCCAGCAGCTGGACCCAAGGGAATAATTCACCCCTCCACTTT.